Shown below are 30 T cell receptor beta chains from a single sample sequenced in a study of blood T cells in healthy people across ages. With a J-beta primer mix and a sample-barcoded 5' primer, a second PCR ran about 7 to 12 cycles. TCRdb ran MiXCR on the 5' RACE reads and lists one entry per CDR3 protein. The sample yields around 1.5 million distinct CDR3 sequences, roughly 45% seen once. The sequencing sample was made of blood. These receptors were taken from a woman between 18 and 30 years old in good health.

About this clonotype itself: At one of its ends the junction is not consistent with the germline gene, which may arise from a read error. The genes are TRBV9 and TRBJ1-2; 7 bases fit TRBD1. Germline loops: CDR1 SGDLS, CDR2 YYNGEE. CDR3 length equals 13 residues. CDR3 residues: CASYGPTGKGYAF. The CDR3 bases are TGTGCCAGCTACGGACCGACAGGGAAGGGCTACGCCTTC.

This clonotype was picked up a small number of times. J is TRBJ1-4 and V is TRBV12-3 or TRBV12-4, with 7 bases aligning to TRBD1. Trimming removed 6 bases from V and 6 bases from J; junction bases left unmatched: 10. This CDR3 is 15 amino acids long. For the CDR3, the DNA is TGTGCCAGCAGGCGGGCGGGGACAGACCATGAAAAACTGTTTTTT. Translating it yields CASRRAGTDHEKLFF.

CDR3 coding DNA: TGTGCCACCAGGGACTATAATTCACCCCTCCACTTT. This gives the protein CATRDYNSPLHF. This chain joins TRBV10-3 and TRBJ1-6, with a tentative D call TRBD1 (5 bases). CDR1 is ENHRY and CDR2 is SYGVKD in the germline V gene. The V end lost 10 bases, the J end lost 3 bases, and 7 bases lay between the germline ends. CDR3 length: 12 amino acids.

The table lists this clonotype with many counts. The junction does not match germline at one end; this may be a read error. CDR3 in DNA: TGCGCCAGCAGCCTCGGCGGGGGAGATCAGCCCCAGCATTTT. Translating gives CASSLGGGDQPQHF. The V call is TRBV7-2, the J call TRBJ1-5, with TRBD1 as a possible D gene (5 bases). Germline V gene lookup returns CDR1 SGHTA and CDR2 FQGNSA. The CDR3 length is 14 residues. Drawing the rest from reference TRBV7-2 and TRBJ1-5, the complete variable domain is GAGVSQSPSNKVTEKGKDVELRCDPISGHTALYWYRQSLGQGLEFLIYFQGNSAPDKSGLPSDRFSAERTGGSVSTLTIQRTQQEDSAVYLCASSLGGGDQPQHFGDGTRLSIL.

Points on this clonotype: This may be a read error, as it is one base from a much larger clone. This sequence joins TRBV29-1 and TRBJ2-7; D is possibly TRBD1 (6 bases). The CDR3 runs 15 residues. Germline V gives CDR1 SQVTM, CDR2 ANQGSEA. The V end lost 0 bases, the J end lost 7 bases, and 19 bases lay between the germline ends. The CDR3 spells CSVEDLGHARREQYF. The DNA for the CDR3 is TGCAGCGTTGAAGACCTGGGACACGCCCGGAGGGAGCAGTACTTC.

V and J are TRBV14 and TRBJ2-5; D is unclear. V lost 4 bases to trimming and J lost 1 base, with 19 bases between them. CDR3 size: 17 residues. Germline CDR1 SGHDN, CDR2 FVKESK. For the CDR3, the DNA is TGTGCCAGCAGCCGTGTGCCCCGGCGCAGCCCCCAAGAGACCCAGTACTTC. Its translation is CASSRVPRRSPQETQYF.

This clonotype was counted only a few times. The chain is built from TRBV6-5 and TRBJ1-2; D call uncertain. The CDR3 has 13 amino acids. The germline V and J ends were trimmed by 5 bases and 8 bases, with 15 bases remaining between them. Germline CDR1 MNHEY, CDR2 SVGAGI. CDR3 in amino acids: CASSPQILWGYTF. As DNA, the CDR3 is TGTGCCAGCAGTCCCCAGATATTATGGGGCTACACCTTC.

V is TRBV7-3 and J is TRBJ2-1; TRBD2 agrees at 8 bases. Per germline, CDR1 SGHTA and CDR2 FQGTGA. The trim removed 2 bases at V and 8 bases at J, leaving 8 bases unmatched. The CDR3 runs to 15 residues. The CDR3, as DNA: TGTGCCAGCAGCTTATATAGCGGGAACGGGGATGAGCAGTTCTTC. Translated, it gives CASSLYSGNGDEQFF.

V is TRBV10-3 and J is TRBJ2-1; no clear D gene. CDR1 is ENHRY and CDR2 is SYGVKD in the germline V gene. With 0 bases removed from V and 8 bases from J, the gap between germline ends came to 11 bases. The CDR3 contains 14 residues. In nucleotides, the CDR3 is TGTGCCATCAGTGAGTCCCCCATTATCGATGAGCAGTTCTTC. Protein sequence: CAISESPIIDEQFF.

The V call is TRBV6-2 or TRBV6-3, the J call TRBJ1-2; D gene ambiguous. The CDR3 has 13 residues. Trimming left V 4 bases short and J 8 bases short, with 14 bases between. The germline gives CDR1 MNHEY, CDR2 SVGEGT. As DNA, the CDR3 is TGTGCCAGCAGTTTTCGGGAAGTAAGCGGCTACACCTTC. Protein product: CASSFREVSGYTF.

The V and J genes are TRBV12-5 and TRBJ2-7; tentatively, D is TRBD2 (5 bases). CDR3 size: 14 residues. Germline CDR1 and CDR2: LGHNT and FRNRAP. Trimming shortened V by 0 bases and J by 2 bases, and 8 bases separated the two germline ends. The CDR3 here is CASGLVSGTYEQYF. The CDR3, as DNA: TGTGCTAGTGGTTTGGTTTCGGGGACCTACGAGCAGTACTTC.

The chain is built from TRBV20-1 and TRBJ2-1; 11 bases are a match to TRBD1. CDR1 is DFQATT and CDR2 is SNEGSKA in the germline V gene (reference sequence). The CDR3 extends over 15 amino acids. V lost 6 bases and J lost 2; bases outside the gene matches: 6. The CDR3 region is CSAHRGQGAYNEQFF. In DNA, the CDR3 is TGCAGTGCCCATCGGGGACAGGGGGCCTACAATGAGCAGTTCTTC.

The V gene is TRBV28, the J gene TRBJ2-1; TRBD1 might be the D (5 bases). The germline V gene has CDR1 MDHEN and CDR2 SYDVKM. The ends were cut back, 7 bases at V and 6 bases at J, with 16 bases in the middle. The CDR3 is 14 residues long. DNA of the CDR3: TGTGCCAGCACTGGGGCCTCTCTTGCCAATGAGCAGTTCTTC. Translated, it gives CASTGASLANEQFF.

This clonotype was recorded at least ten times. V gene TRBV5-1 combines with J gene TRBJ2-3, with TRBD1 identical over 7 bases. Germline V gives CDR1 SGHRS, CDR2 YFSETQ. The CDR3 consists of 14 residues. The V and J ends lost 4 bases and 3 bases, in that order; junction bases with no gene match: 5. CDR3 DNA: TGCGCCAGCAGCCCCTGGACAGGAACAGATACGCAGTATTTT. Residues: CASSPWTGTDTQYF.

The V gene is TRBV6-5, the J gene TRBJ1-2; TRBD1 matches at 7 bases. CDR1 is MNHEY and CDR2 is SVGAGI in the germline V gene. The CDR3 has 15 residues. The CDR3 nucleotides are TGTGACAGTAGTACACAAACAGGGGCCCACTATGGCTACACCTTC. Residues: CDSSTQTGAHYGYTF.

The genes are TRBV7-2 and TRBJ2-7; D might be TRBD1 or TRBD2, each matching 5 bases. CDR3 length: 15 amino acids. V dropped 3 bases and J dropped 6 bases, with 18 bases sitting between them. Looked up from germline, CDR1 is SGHTA and CDR2 is FQGNSA. CDR3 region: CASSFQGILRGEQYF. CDR3 DNA: TGTGCCAGCAGCTTCCAGGGAATTTTACGGGGCGAGCAGTACTTC.

This chain joins TRBV24-1 and TRBJ2-4; the D is unclear. The J call may not be correct, given that the DNA end is closer to TRBJ2-7. The germline gives CDR1 KGHDR, CDR2 SFDVKD. The CDR3 is made up of 14 amino acids. The CDR3 DNA reads TGTGCCACCAGTGACCGCTTGCGCCCCTACGAGCAGTACTTC. Translated: CATSDRLRPYEQYF.

The chain uses TRBV30 and TRBJ2-1; 7 bases agree with TRBD2. The CDR3 runs 16 residues. The V gene end was trimmed by 0 bases and the J gene end by 2 bases; junction bases not matched to a gene: 7. The germline CDR1 and CDR2 sequences are GTSNPN and SVGIG (reference sequence). CDR3 amino acids: CAWSVSLAVAYNEQFF. CDR3 DNA sequence: TGTGCCTGGAGTGTATCCCTAGCGGTGGCCTACAATGAGCAGTTCTTC. The full variable domain, its missing parts supplied by reference TRBV30 and TRBJ2-1, is SQTIHQWPATLVQPVGSPLSLECTVEGTSNPNLYWYRQAAGRGLQLLFYSVGIGQISSEVPQNLSASRPQDRQFILSSKKLLLSDSGFYLCAWSVSLAVAYNEQFFGPGTRLTVL.

This clonotype was counted a single time. The rearrangement uses TRBV7-8 and TRBJ2-3; TRBD2 is a possible D gene (7 bases). Per germline, CDR1 SGHVS and CDR2 FQNEAQ. The CDR3 is 16 amino acids. Deletions cut 3 bases from V and 1 base from J, with 14 bases between. CDR3 region: CASSFFRGAGTDTQYF. For the CDR3, the DNA is TGTGCCAGCAGCTTCTTTCGGGGGGCAGGCACAGATACGCAGTATTTT.

The table lists this clonotype with many counts. The rearrangement uses TRBV10-3 and TRBJ2-3; 8 nucleotides line up with TRBD2. The junction had 6 bases not matched to a gene; V was cut back by 4 bases and J by 3 bases. The CDR3 extends over 15 amino acids. Looked up from germline, CDR1 is ENHRY and CDR2 is SYGVKD. The CDR3: CAISVSGGSTDTQYF. The CDR3 DNA reads as TGTGCCATCAGTGTAAGCGGGGGTAGTACAGATACGCAGTATTTT.

The chain recombines TRBV10-3 with TRBJ2-1, with TRBD2 matching over 10 bases. The J call could be wrong; TRBJ2-7 is a better fit for the DNA end. The CDR3 consists of 20 residues. CDR1 and CDR2 (germline): ENHRY, SYGVKD. CDR3 sequence reads: CAISERAGGPSRSSYNEQYF. DNA for the CDR3: TGTGCCATCAGTGAGCGAGCGGGAGGGCCAAGTAGGAGCTCCTACAATGAGCAGTACTTC.

This clonotype showed up just once. The chain couples TRBV5-1 to TRBJ1-1; 9 nucleotides agree with TRBD1. V was clipped by 7 bases and J by 3 bases; unmatched bases: 7. CDR3 length equals 14 residues. Germline V gene lookup returns CDR1 SGHRS and CDR2 YFSETQ. The CDR3 region has the DNA TGCGCCAGCTGGACAGGGGCCCTGGACACTGAAGCTTTCTTT. It yields the protein CASWTGALDTEAFF.

The rearrangement joins TRBV10-2 to TRBJ1-2, with a weak D call TRBD1 (5 bases). Per the germline V gene, CDR1 is WSHSY and CDR2 is SAAADI. V was cut by 8 bases and J by 4 bases, with 17 bases left in between. The CDR3 has 14 amino acids. CDR3 bases: TGCGCCAGCGCAAGGGACGGGAATATCTATGGCTACACCTTC. Translating it yields CASARDGNIYGYTF.

V gene TRBV7-2 combines with J gene TRBJ2-4; D is unclear. The CDR3 runs to 13 residues. The ends were cut back, 2 bases at V and 5 bases at J, with 7 bases in the middle. Germline CDR1 is SGHTA and CDR2 is FQGNSA. The CDR3 is CASSLQQENIQYF. The CDR3 DNA reads as TGTGCCAGCAGCTTACAGCAGGAAAACATTCAGTACTTC. Supplemented by reference TRBV7-2 and TRBJ2-4, the full variable domain reads GAGVSQSPSNKVTEKGKDVELRCDPISGHTALYWYRQSLGQGLEFLIYFQGNSAPDKSGLPSDRFSAERTGGSVSTLTIQRTQQEDSAVYLCASSLQQENIQYFGAGTRLSVL.

This chain joins TRBV12-3 or TRBV12-4 and TRBJ1-2, with 7 bases that match TRBD1. The CDR3 sequence is 14 residues long. The trim removed 2 bases at V and 8 bases at J, leaving 8 bases unmatched. The CDR3 nucleotides are TGTGCCAGCAGTTTAACCATACAGGGGAACGGCTACACCTTC. It encodes CASSLTIQGNGYTF.

The CDR3 is CASGGQGSNYGYTF. The CDR3, as DNA: TGTGCCAGCGGGGGACAGGGGTCTAACTATGGCTACACCTTC. The gene calls are TRBV9 and TRBJ1-2; 10 bases align to TRBD1. Germline loops: CDR1 SGDLS, CDR2 YYNGEE. The CDR3 is 14 residues long. Trimming took 7 bases from V and 0 from J; bases not matched to a gene: 3.

The V call is TRBV20-1, the J call TRBJ2-1, with 8 bases that match TRBD2. CDR1 is DFQATT, CDR2 SNEGSKA, per germline (reference sequence). J gave up 3 bases and V 1 base, and 8 bases lay outside the gene matches. The CDR3 has 16 amino acids. Written as DNA, the CDR3 is TGCAGTGCTAGAGTCATTACTAGCGGCAACTACAATGAGCAGTTCTTC. Translation: CSARVITSGNYNEQFF.

Concerning this clonotype itself: At one boundary the junction diverges from the germline segment, which might be a read error. The J gene is TRBJ2-7, the V gene TRBV6-1; 7 positions match TRBD2. Looked up from germline, CDR1 is MNHNS and CDR2 is SASEGT. This CDR3 has 16 amino acids. The CDR3 nucleotides are TGTGCCAGCAGTGCGCCCGGAACTAGCGTAGCCTACGAGCGGTACTTC. Translating gives CASSAPGTSVAYERYF.

The chain combines TRBV5-1 with TRBJ1-2, with a weak D call TRBD1 (5 bases). The V end was cut by 0 bases, the J end by 4 bases, with 16 bases between. The CDR3 spans 16 residues. Germline CDR1 is SGHRS and CDR2 is YFSETQ. The CDR3 region is CASSLGGQRISYGYTF. For the CDR3, the DNA is TGCGCCAGCAGCTTGGGTGGACAAAGAATCTCCTATGGCTACACCTTC. Complete variable domain (other parts from reference TRBV5-1 and TRBJ1-2): KAGVTQTPRYLIKTRGQQVTLSCSPISGHRSVSWYQQTPGQGLQFLFEYFSETQRNKGNFPGRFSGRQFSNSRSEMNVSTLELGDSALYLCASSLGGQRISYGYTFGSGTRLTVV.

The genes are TRBV20-1 and TRBJ1-2; 9 nucleotides agree with TRBD1. Trimming at V came to 0 bases and at J to 12 bases, leaving 5 bases not matched to a gene. This CDR3 contains 12 residues. Looked up from germline, CDR1 is DFQATT and CDR2 is SNEGSKA (reference sequence). DNA for the CDR3: TGCAGTGCTAGAGAAACGGACAGGGGTCACACCTTC. Its translation: CSARETDRGHTF.